These 13 T cell receptor beta chains originate from one sample sequenced in a study of T cell repertoires in cytomegalovirus infection. TCRdb re-derived calls from the reads in MiXCR, one entry per CDR3 protein. The repertoire has 400,000 to 550,000 distinct CDR3 sequences, approximately 10% of them found once; the top ten carry roughly 10%. Sequenced material: PBMCs. These receptors originate from a human donor in good health (CMV status not recorded). Some clones in this sample may be carry-over from other donors' samples.

This clonotype has a count of ten or more. This sequence joins TRBV7-2 and TRBJ2-5; D might be TRBD2 (6 bases). V shed 4 bases and J shed 5 bases, with 26 bases lying between them. In germline, CDR1 is SGHTA, CDR2 FQGNSA. The CDR3 is 18 amino acids. The CDR3, as DNA: TGTGCCAGCAGCTCCCGCGGGGTCTACGCGGGGTTGGGGGAGACCCAGTACTTC. This codes for CASSSRGVYAGLGETQYF.

Many counts were recorded for this clonotype. The chain couples TRBV5-6 to TRBJ2-1; a weak D match, TRBD2 (5 bases). Trimming removed 4 bases at V and 4 bases at J, with 15 bases between. Looked up from germline, CDR1 is SGHDT and CDR2 is YYEEEE. The CDR3 loop spans 15 amino acids. DNA for the CDR3: TGTGCCAGCAGCCCGTGGACTGCCCCTTACAATGAGCAGTTCTTC. It translates to CASSPWTAPYNEQFF.

Many counts were recorded for this clonotype. Here the CDR3 reads CASSFRQGREFF. As DNA, the CDR3 is TGTGCCAGCAGCTTCCGACAGGGAAGGGAGTTCTTC. The chain joins TRBV5-6 to TRBJ2-1; 7 nucleotides match TRBD1. Looked up from germline, CDR1 is SGHDT and CDR2 is YYEEEE. This CDR3 is 12 amino acids long. V shed 2 bases and J 14 bases; nucleotides not matched to a gene: 7.

A few counts support this clonotype. The chain couples TRBV29-1 to TRBJ2-7; 14 bases map to TRBD2. Trimming cost V 2 bases and J 3 bases; bases outside gene matches: 6. The CDR3 is 16 residues long. In germline, CDR1 is SQVTM, CDR2 ANQGSEA. CDR3 sequence: CSVELVGTSGSYEQYF. In DNA form, the CDR3 reads TGCAGCGTTGAATTAGTTGGGACTAGCGGGAGCTACGAGCAGTACTTC.

This clonotype was seen many times. The DNA for the CDR3 is TGTGCCAGCGCCTGGACCGCAACTAATGAAAAACTGTTTTTT. It specifies CASAWTATNEKLFF. This rearrangement joins TRBV5-5 to TRBJ1-4; D unresolved. Trimming left V 7 bases short and J 0 bases short, with 10 bases between. This CDR3 has 14 residues. Germline lookup yields CDR1 SGHKS and CDR2 YYEKEE (reference sequence).

This clonotype was seen many times. V and J are TRBV7-3 and TRBJ2-1; weak D call: TRBD2 (6 bases). The V and J ends lost 5 bases and 9 bases respectively, with 17 bases between them. The CDR3 spans 14 residues. CDR1 is SGHTA and CDR2 is FQGTGA in the germline V gene. The DNA of the CDR3 is TGTGCCAGCAGCACATATGGAGGGAGTGGTGAGCAGTTCTTC. This sequence encodes CASSTYGGSGEQFF.

This clonotype showed up many times. The V and J genes are TRBV4-2 and TRBJ2-7; D is unresolved. V was clipped by 1 base and J by 6 bases, with 4 bases between them. CDR1 and CDR2 from the germline V gene are LGHNA and YNFKEQ. The CDR3 is 11 amino acids. The CDR3 sequence is CASSQGPEQYF. CDR3 in DNA: TGTGCCAGCAGCCAAGGCCCCGAGCAGTACTTC.

The rearrangement uses TRBV18 and TRBJ1-1; D not resolved. Looked up from germline, CDR1 is KGHSH and CDR2 is LQKENI. Trimming removed 2 bases from V and 1 base from J, with 8 bases in between. The CDR3 spans 14 residues. The CDR3 DNA reads as TGTGCCAGCTCACCAACCCTAGCGAACACTGAAGCTTTCTTT. It yields the protein CASSPTLANTEAFF.

This clonotype was counted ten times or more. This chain connects TRBV6-1 to TRBJ2-5; 7 positions agree with TRBD2. Trimming at V came to 6 bases and at J to 0 bases, leaving 13 bases not matched to a gene. Germline CDR1 is MNHNS and CDR2 is SASEGT. There are 17 residues in the CDR3. CDR3 nucleotides: TGTGCCAGCAGGGCCTTGGAGCGGGGATTGTACCAAGAGACCCAGTACTTC. Protein: CASRALERGLYQETQYF.

This clonotype was seen at least ten times. This chain links TRBV6-1 with TRBJ1-2; TRBD1 is a possible D gene (6 bases). The CDR3 is 13 residues long. Germline lookup yields CDR1 MNHNS and CDR2 SASEGT. Trimming stripped 6 bases from V and 5 bases from J, with 13 bases between. DNA for the CDR3: TGTGCCAGCAGCACACAGGGTGGATATGGCTACACCTTC. Translating it yields CASSTQGGYGYTF.

The chain carries TRBV20-1 and TRBJ1-1; D is possibly TRBD1 (5 bases). This CDR3 spans 16 amino acids. Per germline, CDR1 DFQATT and CDR2 SNEGSKA (reference sequence). V shed 0 bases and J shed 1 base, with 15 bases lying between them. The CDR3 loop is CSAREMGRPQNTEAFF. The CDR3 coding sequence is TGCAGTGCTAGAGAGATGGGACGGCCCCAGAACACTGAAGCTTTCTTT.

This clonotype was counted at least ten times. CDR3 amino acids: CASSLTGGANTGELFF. In DNA, the CDR3 is TGTGCCAGCAGCCTCACAGGGGGGGCGAACACCGGGGAGCTGTTTTTT. The genes are TRBV7-3 and TRBJ2-2; a possible D gene is TRBD1 (8 bases). Germline V gene sequence: CDR1 SGHTA, CDR2 FQGTGA. The V end was cut by 5 bases, the J end by 0 bases, with 13 bases between. CDR3 size: 16 residues.

This chain uses TRBV18 with TRBJ1-3; D call uncertain. Germline lookup yields CDR1 KGHSH and CDR2 LQKENI. The CDR3 runs 17 residues. The V and J ends lost 2 bases and 4 bases respectively, with 18 bases between them. The CDR3 DNA follows: TGTGCCAGCTCACCATTGAAGGTCCTCCATGGAGGAAACACCATATATTTT. Its protein is CASSPLKVLHGGNTIYF.